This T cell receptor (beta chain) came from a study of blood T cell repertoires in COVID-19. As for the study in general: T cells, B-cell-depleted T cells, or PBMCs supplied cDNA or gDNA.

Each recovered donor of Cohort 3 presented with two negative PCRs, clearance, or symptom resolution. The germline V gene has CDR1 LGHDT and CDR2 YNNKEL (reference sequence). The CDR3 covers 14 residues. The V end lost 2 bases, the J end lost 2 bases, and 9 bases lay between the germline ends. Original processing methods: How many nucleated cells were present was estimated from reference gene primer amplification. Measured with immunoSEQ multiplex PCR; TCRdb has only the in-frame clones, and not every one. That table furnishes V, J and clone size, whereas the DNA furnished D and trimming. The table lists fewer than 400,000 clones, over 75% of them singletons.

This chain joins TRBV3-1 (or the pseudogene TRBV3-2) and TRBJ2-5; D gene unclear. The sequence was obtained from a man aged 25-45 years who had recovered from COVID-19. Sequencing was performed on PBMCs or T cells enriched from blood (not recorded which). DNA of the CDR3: TGTGCCAGCAGCCAATTAGCCGGGCAAGAGACCCAGTACTTC. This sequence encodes CASSQLAGQETQYF.